Only a few counts were recorded for the clone carrying this TCR beta chain. The sample is drawn from a study of blood T cells in healthy people across ages. Primed by a sample-barcoded 5' primer and a J-beta primer mix, a second PCR proceeded for 7 to 11 cycles. TCRdb re-analysed the 5' RACE reads in MiXCR, keeping a single row per CDR3 protein. This sample yields 750,000 to 950,000 distinct CDR3 sequences, of which under 30% are seen a single time; roughly 3.1% belongs to the top ten. The CDR3 extends over 12 amino acids. CDR1 SQVTM and CDR2 ANQGSEA come from the germline V gene. The V and J ends lost 5 bases and 1 base respectively, with 5 bases between them. About 10 milliliters of peripheral blood were drawn from each donor into EDTA-treated tubes. Each sample used at least 6.5 million PBMCs. These same data were also listed under a study on T cells of mothers and their children. From that second work: Regardless of relatedness, pairs show thymic selection shaping TCR recombination output in a similar manner.

Sample: blood. This TCR was sampled from a boy aged 10-17 years in good health. The chain carries TRBV29-1 and TRBJ2-2; D is unclear. The CDR3 DNA reads TGCAGCGTTATATGGAACACCGGGGAGCTGTTTTTT. Amino acids: CSVIWNTGELFF.